These 4 T cell receptor beta chains were sequenced from one sample in a study of blood T cell repertoires in COVID-19. The assay was immunoSEQ multiplex PCR, and TCRdb's table has in-frame clones only and misses some. The sample carries hundreds of thousands of clones, roughly 85% recorded once. Source material: peripheral blood. The receptors derive from a woman in her 30s with active or convalescent COVID-19.

CDR3 amino acids: CASRPLSVNGELFF. The CDR3 nucleotides are TGTGCCAGCAGACCCCTCTCAGTGAACGGGGAGCTGTTTTTT. The gene calls are TRBV27 and TRBJ2-2, with D hard to call. CDR3 length equals 14 residues. The germline V and J ends were trimmed by 6 bases and 7 bases, with 15 bases remaining between them. The V gene's germline CDR1 is MNHEY and CDR2 SMNVEV (reference sequence).

The genes are TRBV20-1 and TRBJ1-1; 7 bases map to TRBD1. V shed 5 bases and J 10 bases; nucleotides not matched to a gene: 7. Germline V gives CDR1 DFQATT, CDR2 SNEGSKA (reference sequence). There are 11 residues in the CDR3. The CDR3 DNA is TGCAGTGCTCTGGACAGGAATTTAGCTTTCTTT. It encodes CSALDRNLAFF.

This chain uses TRBV19 with TRBJ2-1, with a weak D call TRBD2 (6 bases). The CDR3 length is 15 residues. Trimming stripped 5 bases from V and 10 bases from J, with 21 bases between. Germline CDR1 reads LNHDA; CDR2 reads SQIVND (reference sequence). CDR3 amino acids: CASSARTLAEREQFF. CDR3 nucleotide sequence: TGTGCCAGTAGTGCCCGGACCTTAGCGGAAAGGGAGCAGTTCTTC. The entire variable domain, with the rest obtained from reference TRBV19 and TRBJ2-1, is as follows: DGGITQSPKYLFRKEGQNVTLSCEQNLNHDAMYWYRQDPGQGLRLIYYSQIVNDFQKGDIAEGYSVSREKKESFPLTVTSAQKNPTAFYLCASSARTLAEREQFFGPGTRLTVL.

The V gene is TRBV4-1, the J gene TRBJ2-1, with D possibly matching TRBD2 (5 bases). Deletions cut 4 bases from V and 8 bases from J, with 15 bases between. Per germline, CDR1 MGHRA and CDR2 YSYEKL. The CDR3 is made up of 14 amino acids. CDR3: CASSPRTGSDEQFF. The CDR3 bases are TGCGCCAGCAGCCCCAGGACGGGGTCAGATGAGCAGTTCTTC.